Listed here are 10 T cell receptor beta chains from one sample, sequenced in a study of cytomegalovirus exposure and HLA in healthy donors. Clones were sequenced by immunoSEQ multiplex PCR, and TCRdb holds only the in-frame ones, with some missing. This table has roughly 250,000 clones, around 90% appearing once. Sequenced: PBMCs. The origin of the receptors is a woman between 18 and 29 years old in good health and CMV-seronegative.

The chain has TRBV7-9 and TRBJ2-1; 7 nucleotides match TRBD2. Germline trimming cut 8 bases from V and 7 bases from J; bases unmatched to any gene: 5. The CDR3 consists of 12 residues. Germline CDR1 and CDR2: SEHNR and FQNEAQ (reference sequence). The CDR3 protein is CASSPGGNEQFF. DNA for the CDR3: TGTGCCAGCTCACCGGGGGGTAATGAGCAGTTCTTC.

The genes are TRBV18 and TRBJ1-1; 7 bases line up with TRBD1. CDR1 KGHSH and CDR2 LQKENI come from the germline V gene. The CDR3 covers 16 residues. The junction had 7 bases not matched to a gene; V was cut back by 3 bases and J by 0 bases. Written as DNA, the CDR3 is TGTGCCAGCTCACCGCCCCCCGGGACAGTGAACACTGAAGCTTTCTTT. Its protein is CASSPPPGTVNTEAFF.

CDR3 in DNA: TGCGCCAGCAGCTTGGTTGGACTAGGCACAGATACGCAGTATTTT. This translates into CASSLVGLGTDTQYF. The chain combines TRBV5-1 with TRBJ2-3, with TRBD2 matching 7 bases. The CDR3 totals 15 residues. After removal of 0 bases from V and 1 base from J, the junction contained 2 bases not matched to a gene. From germline, CDR1 is SGHRS and CDR2 YFSETQ.

This chain uses TRBV19 with TRBJ1-1; perhaps TRBD1 as D (5 bases). Looked up from germline, CDR1 is LNHDA and CDR2 is SQIVND (reference sequence). CDR3 length: 13 amino acids. Trimming removed 9 bases at V and 3 bases at J, with 14 bases between. CDR3 DNA sequence: TGTGCCAGCAGGGCGTCGGGGGACACTGAAGCTTTCTTT. As protein: CASRASGDTEAFF.

This chain connects TRBV7-9 to TRBJ1-2, with D perhaps matching TRBD1 (5 bases). This CDR3 has 13 amino acids. V lost 2 bases and J 4 bases, leaving 8 bases between the germline ends. Looked up from germline, CDR1 is SEHNR and CDR2 is FQNEAQ (reference sequence). The CDR3 DNA is TGTGCCAGCAGCTTATCAACAGGCTATGGCTACACCTTC. It yields the protein CASSLSTGYGYTF. The variable domain in full, with the rest retrieved from reference TRBV7-9 and TRBJ1-2, is DTGVSQNPRHKITKRGQNVTFRCDPISEHNRLYWYRQTLGQGPEFLTYFQNEAQLEKSRLLSDRFSAERPKGSFSTLEIQRTEQGDSAMYLCASSLSTGYGYTFGSGTRLTVV.

The chain recombines TRBV28 with TRBJ2-7, with 8 nucleotides matching TRBD1. Germline V CDR1 and CDR2: MDHEN, SYDVKM. The CDR3 runs to 14 residues. V lost 6 bases to trimming and J lost 2 bases; unmatched junction nucleotides: 6. The CDR3 here is CASSPGTGPYEQYF. The DNA of the CDR3 is TGTGCCAGCAGCCCCGGGACAGGCCCCTACGAGCAGTACTTC.

This sequence joins TRBV19 and TRBJ2-3; 12 bases fit TRBD2. V lost 10 bases to trimming and J lost 5 bases; unmatched junction nucleotides: 7. This CDR3 region has 14 residues. Germline V lookup: CDR1 LNHDA, CDR2 SQIVND (reference sequence). CDR3: CATSASGGGDTQYF. The CDR3 nucleotides read TGTGCCACCTCGGCTAGCGGGGGGGGAGATACGCAGTATTTT.

The chain is built from TRBV29-1 and TRBJ1-4, with 7 bases fitting TRBD1. Per the germline V gene, CDR1 is SQVTM and CDR2 is ANQGSEA. Losses at the gene ends were 6 bases for V and 1 base for J; bases not matched to a gene: 5. This CDR3 has 14 amino acids. The chain's CDR3 is CSVGRQGTNEKLFF. The CDR3 coding sequence is TGCAGCGTGGGCAGACAGGGAACTAATGAAAAACTGTTTTTT.

The rearrangement joins TRBV6-5 to TRBJ2-1; D unclear. CDR1 MNHEY and CDR2 SVGAGI come from the germline V gene. CDR3 length: 13 amino acids. Trimming removed 10 bases at V and 0 bases at J, with 10 bases between. CDR3 sequence (DNA): TGTGCCATCTCGACAAGCTCCTACAATGAGCAGTTCTTC. This sequence encodes CAISTSSYNEQFF.

The chain carries TRBV6-1 and TRBJ1-5; D gene unclear. Germline CDR1 is MNHNS and CDR2 is SASEGT. This CDR3 spans 15 amino acids. V lost 6 bases and J lost 4, with 16 bases in between. As DNA, the CDR3 is TGTGCCAGCAGGGCCGGCGTTGGAGGGAATCAGCCCCAGCATTTT. It yields the protein CASRAGVGGNQPQHF.